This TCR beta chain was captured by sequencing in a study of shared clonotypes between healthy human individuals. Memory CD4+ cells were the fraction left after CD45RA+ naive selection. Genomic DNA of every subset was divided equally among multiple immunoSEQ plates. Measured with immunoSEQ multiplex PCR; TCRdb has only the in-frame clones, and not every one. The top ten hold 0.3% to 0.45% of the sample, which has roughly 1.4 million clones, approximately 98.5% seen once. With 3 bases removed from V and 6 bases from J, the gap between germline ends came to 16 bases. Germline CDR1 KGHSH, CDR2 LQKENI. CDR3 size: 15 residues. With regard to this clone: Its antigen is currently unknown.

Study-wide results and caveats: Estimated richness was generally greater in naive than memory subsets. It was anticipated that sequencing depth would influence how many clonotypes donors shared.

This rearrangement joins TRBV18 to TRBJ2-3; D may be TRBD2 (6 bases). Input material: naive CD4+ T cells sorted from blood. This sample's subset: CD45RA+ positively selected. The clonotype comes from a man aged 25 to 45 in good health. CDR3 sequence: CASSPPNREIDTQYF. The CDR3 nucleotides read TGTGCCAGCTCACCTCCTAACCGGGAGATCGATACGCAGTATTTT.